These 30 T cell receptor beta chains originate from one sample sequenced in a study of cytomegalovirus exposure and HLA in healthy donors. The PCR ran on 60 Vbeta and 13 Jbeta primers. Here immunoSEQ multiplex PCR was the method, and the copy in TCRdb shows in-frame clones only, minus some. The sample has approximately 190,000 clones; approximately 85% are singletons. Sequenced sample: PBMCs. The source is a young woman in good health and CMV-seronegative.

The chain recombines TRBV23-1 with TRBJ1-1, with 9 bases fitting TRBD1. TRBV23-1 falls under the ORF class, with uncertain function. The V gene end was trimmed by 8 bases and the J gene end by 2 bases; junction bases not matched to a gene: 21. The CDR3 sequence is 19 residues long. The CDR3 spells CASASPRDRVPLSNTEAFF. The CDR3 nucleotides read TGCGCCAGCGCCAGCCCGCGGGACAGGGTACCACTAAGCAACACTGAAGCTTTCTTT.

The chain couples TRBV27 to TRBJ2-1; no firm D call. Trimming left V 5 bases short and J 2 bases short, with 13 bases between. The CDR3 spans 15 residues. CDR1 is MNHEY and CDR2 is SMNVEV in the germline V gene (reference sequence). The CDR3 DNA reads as TGTGCCAGCAGTCCCACGCGGTCGCCCTACAATGAGCAGTTCTTC. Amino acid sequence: CASSPTRSPYNEQFF.

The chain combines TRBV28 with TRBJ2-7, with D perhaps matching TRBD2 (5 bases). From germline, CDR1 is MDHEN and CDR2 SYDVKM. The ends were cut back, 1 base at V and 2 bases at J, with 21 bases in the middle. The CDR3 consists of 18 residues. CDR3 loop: CASSLFFMGSIITYEQYF. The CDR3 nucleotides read TGTGCCAGCAGTTTATTCTTCATGGGGAGCATCATAACCTACGAGCAGTACTTC.

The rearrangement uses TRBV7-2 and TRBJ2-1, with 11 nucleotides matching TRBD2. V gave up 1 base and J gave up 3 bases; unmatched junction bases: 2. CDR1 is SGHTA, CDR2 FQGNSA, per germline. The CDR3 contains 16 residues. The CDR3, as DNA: TGTGCCAGCAGCTTAGGCGGGACTAGCGGCTACAATGAGCAGTTCTTC. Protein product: CASSLGGTSGYNEQFF.

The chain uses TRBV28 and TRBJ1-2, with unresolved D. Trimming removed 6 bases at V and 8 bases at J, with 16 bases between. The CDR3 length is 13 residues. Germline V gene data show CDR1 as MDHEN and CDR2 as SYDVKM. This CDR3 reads CASSTLVLGGYTF. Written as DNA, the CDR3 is TGTGCCAGCAGCACCCTTGTGCTTGGCGGCTACACCTTC.

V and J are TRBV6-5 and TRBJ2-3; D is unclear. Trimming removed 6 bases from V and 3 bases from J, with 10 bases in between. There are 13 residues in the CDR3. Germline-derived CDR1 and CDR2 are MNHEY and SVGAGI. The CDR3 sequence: CASRLEVTDTQYF. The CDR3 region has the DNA TGTGCCAGCAGGCTTGAGGTAACAGATACGCAGTATTTT.

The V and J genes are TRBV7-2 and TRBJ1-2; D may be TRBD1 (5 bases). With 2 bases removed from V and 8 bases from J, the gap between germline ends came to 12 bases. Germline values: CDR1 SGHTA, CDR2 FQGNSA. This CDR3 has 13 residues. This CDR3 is CASSLRGARGYTF. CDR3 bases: TGTGCCAGCAGCTTACGTGGGGCTCGAGGCTACACCTTC.

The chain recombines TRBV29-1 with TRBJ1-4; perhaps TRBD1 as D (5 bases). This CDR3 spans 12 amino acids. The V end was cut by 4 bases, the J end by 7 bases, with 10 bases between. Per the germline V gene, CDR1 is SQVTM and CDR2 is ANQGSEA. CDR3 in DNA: TGCAGCGTTGCTTTAAGGGGTGAAAAACTGTTTTTT. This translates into CSVALRGEKLFF.

CDR3 in amino acids: CASSSGLAGWNEQYF. CDR3 DNA sequence: TGTGCCAGCAGCTCCGGACTAGCGGGATGGAACGAGCAGTACTTC. The V call is TRBV28, the J call TRBJ2-7, with TRBD2 matching 12 bases. In germline, CDR1 is MDHEN, CDR2 SYDVKM. Trimming cost V 6 bases and J 5 bases; bases outside gene matches: 8. This CDR3 region has 15 residues.

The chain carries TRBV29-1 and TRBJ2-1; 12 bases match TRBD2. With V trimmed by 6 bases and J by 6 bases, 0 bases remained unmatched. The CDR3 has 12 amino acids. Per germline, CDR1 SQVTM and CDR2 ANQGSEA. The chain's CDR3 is CSVTSGSNEQFF. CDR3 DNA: TGCAGCGTGACTAGCGGGAGCAATGAGCAGTTCTTC.

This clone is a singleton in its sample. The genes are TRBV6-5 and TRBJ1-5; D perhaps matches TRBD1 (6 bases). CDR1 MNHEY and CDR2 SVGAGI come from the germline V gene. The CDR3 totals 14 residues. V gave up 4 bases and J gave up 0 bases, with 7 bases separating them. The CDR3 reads CASSLGGSNQPQHF. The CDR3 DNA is TGTGCCAGCAGTTTAGGGGGTAGCAATCAGCCCCAGCATTTT.

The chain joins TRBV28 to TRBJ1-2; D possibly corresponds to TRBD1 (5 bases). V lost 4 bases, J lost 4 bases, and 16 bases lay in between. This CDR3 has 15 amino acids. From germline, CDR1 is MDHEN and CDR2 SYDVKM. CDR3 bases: TGTGCCAGCAGTTCCGGTTGGGGGGTAATCTATGGCTACACCTTC. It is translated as CASSSGWGVIYGYTF.

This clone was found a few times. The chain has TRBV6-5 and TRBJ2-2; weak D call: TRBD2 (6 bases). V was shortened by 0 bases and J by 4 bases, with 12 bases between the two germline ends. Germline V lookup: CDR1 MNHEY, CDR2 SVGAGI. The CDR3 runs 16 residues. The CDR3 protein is CASSYSRGEVTGELFF. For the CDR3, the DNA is TGTGCCAGCAGTTACTCGAGAGGGGAGGTCACCGGGGAGCTGTTTTTT.

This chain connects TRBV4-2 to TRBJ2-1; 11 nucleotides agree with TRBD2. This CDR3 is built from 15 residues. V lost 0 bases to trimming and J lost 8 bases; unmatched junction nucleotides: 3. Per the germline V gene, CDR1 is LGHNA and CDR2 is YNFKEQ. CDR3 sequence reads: CASSQDSGGADEQFF. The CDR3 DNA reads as TGTGCCAGCAGCCAAGATAGCGGGGGGGCCGATGAGCAGTTCTTC.

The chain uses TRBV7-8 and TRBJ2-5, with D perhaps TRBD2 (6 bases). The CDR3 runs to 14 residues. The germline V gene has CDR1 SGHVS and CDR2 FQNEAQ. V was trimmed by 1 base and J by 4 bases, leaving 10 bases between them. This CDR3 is CASSLGFGGETQYF. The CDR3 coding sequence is TGTGCCAGCAGCTTAGGTTTCGGGGGAGAGACCCAGTACTTC.

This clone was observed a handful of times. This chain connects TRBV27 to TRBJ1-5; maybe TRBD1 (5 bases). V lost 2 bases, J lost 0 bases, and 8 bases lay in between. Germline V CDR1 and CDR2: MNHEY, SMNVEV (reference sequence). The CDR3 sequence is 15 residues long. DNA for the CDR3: TGTGCCAGCAGTTTAATGGGGGGTAGCAATCAGCCCCAGCATTTT. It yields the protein CASSLMGGSNQPQHF.

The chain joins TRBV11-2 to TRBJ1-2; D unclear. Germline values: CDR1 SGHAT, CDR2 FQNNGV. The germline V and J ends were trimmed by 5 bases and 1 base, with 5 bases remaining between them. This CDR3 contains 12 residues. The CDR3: CASSDNNYGYTF. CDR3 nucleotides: TGTGCCAGCAGCGACAATAACTATGGCTACACCTTC.

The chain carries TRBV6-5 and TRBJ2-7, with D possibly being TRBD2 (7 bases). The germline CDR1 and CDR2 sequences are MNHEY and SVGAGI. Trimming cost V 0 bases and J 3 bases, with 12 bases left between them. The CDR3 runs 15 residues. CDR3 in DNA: TGTGCCAGCAGTTACTCGGAGGGAGGGGGCTACGAGCAGTACTTC. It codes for CASSYSEGGGYEQYF.

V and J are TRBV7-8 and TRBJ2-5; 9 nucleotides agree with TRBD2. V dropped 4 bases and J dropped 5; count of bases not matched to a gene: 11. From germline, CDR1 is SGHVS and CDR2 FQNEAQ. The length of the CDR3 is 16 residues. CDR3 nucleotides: TGTGCCAGCAGCTGGGGCGAGCGGGGGGAAGTTGAGACCCAGTACTTC. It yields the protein CASSWGERGEVETQYF.

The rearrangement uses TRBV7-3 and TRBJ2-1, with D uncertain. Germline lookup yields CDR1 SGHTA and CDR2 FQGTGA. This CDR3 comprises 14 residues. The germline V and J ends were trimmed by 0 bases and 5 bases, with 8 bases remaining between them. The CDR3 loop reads CASSLTLLNNEQFF. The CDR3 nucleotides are TGTGCCAGCAGCTTAACCCTCCTTAACAATGAGCAGTTCTTC.

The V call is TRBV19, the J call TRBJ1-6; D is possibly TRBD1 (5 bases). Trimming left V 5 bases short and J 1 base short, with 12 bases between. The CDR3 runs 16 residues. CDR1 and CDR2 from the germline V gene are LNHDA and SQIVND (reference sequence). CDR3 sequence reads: CASSPRDFSYNSPLHF. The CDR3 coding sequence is TGTGCCAGTAGTCCCCGGGACTTTTCCTATAATTCACCCCTCCACTTT.

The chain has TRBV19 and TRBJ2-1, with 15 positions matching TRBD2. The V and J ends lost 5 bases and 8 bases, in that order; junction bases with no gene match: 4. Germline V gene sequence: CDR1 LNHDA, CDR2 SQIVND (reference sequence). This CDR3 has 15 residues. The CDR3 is CASSWTSGGAYEQFF. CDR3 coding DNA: TGTGCCAGTAGTTGGACTAGCGGGGGGGCCTATGAGCAGTTCTTC.

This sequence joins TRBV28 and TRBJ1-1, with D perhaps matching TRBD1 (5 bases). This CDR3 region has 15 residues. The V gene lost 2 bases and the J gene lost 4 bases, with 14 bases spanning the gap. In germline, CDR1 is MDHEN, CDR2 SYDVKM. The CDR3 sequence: CASSLLWQGGTEAFF. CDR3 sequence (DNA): TGTGCCAGCAGTTTACTGTGGCAGGGCGGCACTGAAGCTTTCTTT. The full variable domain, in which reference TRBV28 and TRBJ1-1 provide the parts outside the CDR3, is DVKVTQSSRYLVKRTGEKVFLECVQDMDHENMFWYRQDPGLGLRLIYFSYDVKMKEKGDIPEGYSVSREKKERFSLILESASTNQTSMYLCASSLLWQGGTEAFFGQGTRLTVV.

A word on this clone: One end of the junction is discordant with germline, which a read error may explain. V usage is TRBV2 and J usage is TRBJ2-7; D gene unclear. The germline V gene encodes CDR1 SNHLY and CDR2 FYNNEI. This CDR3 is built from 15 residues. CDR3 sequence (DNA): TGTGTCAGCTGGGCCTTGGAAATTAACAGCTACGAGCAGTACTTC. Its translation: CVSWALEINSYEQYF.

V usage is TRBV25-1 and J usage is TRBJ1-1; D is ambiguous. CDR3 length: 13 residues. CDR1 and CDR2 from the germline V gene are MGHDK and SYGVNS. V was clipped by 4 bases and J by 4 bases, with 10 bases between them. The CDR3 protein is CASSVPGATEAFF. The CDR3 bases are TGTGCCAGCAGTGTTCCGGGTGCCACTGAAGCTTTCTTT.

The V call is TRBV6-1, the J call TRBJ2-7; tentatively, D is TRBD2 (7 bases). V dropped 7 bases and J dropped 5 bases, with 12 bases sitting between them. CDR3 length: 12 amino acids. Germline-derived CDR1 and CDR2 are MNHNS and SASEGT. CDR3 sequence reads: CASTSGGHEQYF. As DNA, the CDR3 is TGTGCCAGCACGTCGGGGGGCCACGAGCAGTACTTC.

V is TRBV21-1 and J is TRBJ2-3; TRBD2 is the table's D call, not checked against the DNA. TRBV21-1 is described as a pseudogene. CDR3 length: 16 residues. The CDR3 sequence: CASSGSSGGGTDTQYF. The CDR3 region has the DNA TGTGCCAGCAGCGGGTCTAGCGGAGGCGGGACAGATACGCAGTATTTT.

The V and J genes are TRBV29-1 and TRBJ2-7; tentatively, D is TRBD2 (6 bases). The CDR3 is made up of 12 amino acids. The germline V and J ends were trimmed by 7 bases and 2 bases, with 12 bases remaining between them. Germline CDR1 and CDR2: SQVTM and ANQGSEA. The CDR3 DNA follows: TGCAGCGCCGGGGACTTGGCCTACGAGCAGTACTTC. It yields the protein CSAGDLAYEQYF.

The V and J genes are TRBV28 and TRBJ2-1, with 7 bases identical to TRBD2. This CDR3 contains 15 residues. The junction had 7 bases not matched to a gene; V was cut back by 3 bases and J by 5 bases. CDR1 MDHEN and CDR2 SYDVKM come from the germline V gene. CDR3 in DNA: TGTGCCAGCAGTTTCGCGGCTAGCGGCCACAATGAGCAGTTCTTC. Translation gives CASSFAASGHNEQFF.

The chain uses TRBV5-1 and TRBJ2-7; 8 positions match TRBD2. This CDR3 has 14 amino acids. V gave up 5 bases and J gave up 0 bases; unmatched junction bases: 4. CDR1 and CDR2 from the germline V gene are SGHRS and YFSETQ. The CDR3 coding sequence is TGCGCCAGCAGATGGAGCGGGAGCTCCTACGAGCAGTACTTC. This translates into CASRWSGSSYEQYF.